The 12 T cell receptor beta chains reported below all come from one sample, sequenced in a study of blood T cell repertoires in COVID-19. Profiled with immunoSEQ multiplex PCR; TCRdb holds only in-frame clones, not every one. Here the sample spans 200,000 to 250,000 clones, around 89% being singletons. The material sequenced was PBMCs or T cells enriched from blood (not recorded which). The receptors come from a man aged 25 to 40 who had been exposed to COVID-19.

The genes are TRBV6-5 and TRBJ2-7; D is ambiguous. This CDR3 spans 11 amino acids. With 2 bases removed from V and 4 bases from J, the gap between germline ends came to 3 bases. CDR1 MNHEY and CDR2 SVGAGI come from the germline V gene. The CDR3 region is CASSYLYEQYF. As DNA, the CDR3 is TGTGCCAGCAGTTACCTGTACGAGCAGTACTTC.

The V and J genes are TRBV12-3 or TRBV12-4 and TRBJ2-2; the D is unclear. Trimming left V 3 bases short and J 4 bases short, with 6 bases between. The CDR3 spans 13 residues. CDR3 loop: CASSLFGTGELFF. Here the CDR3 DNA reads TGTGCCAGCAGTTTGTTCGGCACCGGGGAGCTGTTTTTT.

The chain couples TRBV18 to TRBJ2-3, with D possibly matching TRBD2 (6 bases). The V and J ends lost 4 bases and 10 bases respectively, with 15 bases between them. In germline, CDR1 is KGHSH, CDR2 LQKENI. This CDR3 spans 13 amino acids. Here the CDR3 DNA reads TGTGCCAGCTCACTTTTCGAGGCGGGGTCGCAGTATTTT. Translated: CASSLFEAGSQYF.

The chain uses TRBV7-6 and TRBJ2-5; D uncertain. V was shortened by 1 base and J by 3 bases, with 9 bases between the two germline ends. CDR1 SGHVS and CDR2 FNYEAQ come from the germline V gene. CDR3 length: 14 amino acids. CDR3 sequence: CASSLGQVEETQYF. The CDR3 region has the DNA TGTGCCAGCAGCTTAGGTCAGGTGGAAGAGACCCAGTACTTC.

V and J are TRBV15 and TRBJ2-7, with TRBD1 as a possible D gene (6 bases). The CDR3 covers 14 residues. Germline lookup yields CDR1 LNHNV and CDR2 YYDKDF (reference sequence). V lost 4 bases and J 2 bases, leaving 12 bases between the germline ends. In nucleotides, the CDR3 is TGTGCCACCAGCAAACGCCAGGGGCCCTACGAGCAGTACTTC. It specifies CATSKRQGPYEQYF. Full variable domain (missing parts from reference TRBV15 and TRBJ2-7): DAMVIQNPRYQVTQFGKPVTLSCSQTLNHNVMYWYQQKSSQAPKLLFHYYDKDFNNEADTPDNFQSRRPNTSFCFLDIRSPGLGDTAMYLCATSKRQGPYEQYFGPGTRLTVT.

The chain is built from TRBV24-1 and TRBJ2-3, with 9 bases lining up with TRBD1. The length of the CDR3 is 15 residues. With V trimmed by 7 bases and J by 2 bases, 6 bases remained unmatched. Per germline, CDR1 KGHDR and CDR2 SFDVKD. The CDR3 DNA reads TGTGCCACCAGCGCCGGGACAGGGATCACAGATACGCAGTATTTT. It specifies CATSAGTGITDTQYF.

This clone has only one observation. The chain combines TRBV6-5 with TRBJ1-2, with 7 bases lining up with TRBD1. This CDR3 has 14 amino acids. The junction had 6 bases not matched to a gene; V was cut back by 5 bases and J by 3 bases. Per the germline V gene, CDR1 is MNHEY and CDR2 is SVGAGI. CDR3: CASSRDSRYYGYTF. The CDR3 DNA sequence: TGTGCCAGCAGTAGGGACAGCAGGTACTATGGCTACACCTTC.

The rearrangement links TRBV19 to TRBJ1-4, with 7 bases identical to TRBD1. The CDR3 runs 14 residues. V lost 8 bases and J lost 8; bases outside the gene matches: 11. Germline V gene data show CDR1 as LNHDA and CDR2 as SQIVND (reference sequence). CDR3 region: CASQKGATLEKLFF. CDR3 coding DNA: TGTGCCAGTCAAAAGGGGGCGACCCTGGAAAAACTGTTTTTT.

DNA for the CDR3: TGCAGCGTTGAAAGCAGCGGCCGTGGCTACACCTTC. Its translation: CSVESSGRGYTF. The V call is TRBV29-1, the J call TRBJ1-2; no clear D gene. V lost 2 bases and J lost 7, with 11 bases in between. The CDR3 runs 12 residues. Germline V gene sequence: CDR1 SQVTM, CDR2 ANQGSEA.

The CDR3 region has the DNA TGCGCCAGCAGCAAACGACCAGGGGTGGACCAAGAGACCCAGTACTTC. It encodes CASSKRPGVDQETQYF. V gene TRBV5-1 combines with J gene TRBJ2-5; D may be TRBD1 (6 bases). Trimming took 4 bases from V and 0 from J, leaving 16 bases between them. CDR1 is SGHRS and CDR2 is YFSETQ in the germline V gene. The CDR3 extends over 16 amino acids.

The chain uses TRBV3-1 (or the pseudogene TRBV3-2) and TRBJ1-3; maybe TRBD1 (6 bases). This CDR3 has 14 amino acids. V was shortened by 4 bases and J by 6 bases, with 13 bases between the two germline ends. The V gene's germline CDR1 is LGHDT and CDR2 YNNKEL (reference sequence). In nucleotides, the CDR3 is TGTGCCAGCAGCCCCCGGGCAGGGGAAAACACCATATATTTT. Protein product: CASSPRAGENTIYF.

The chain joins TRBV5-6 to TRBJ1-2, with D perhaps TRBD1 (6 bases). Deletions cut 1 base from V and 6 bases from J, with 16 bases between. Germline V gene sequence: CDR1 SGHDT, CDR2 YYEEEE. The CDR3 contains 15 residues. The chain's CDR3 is CASSLPYRVVHGYTF. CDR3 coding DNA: TGTGCCAGCAGCTTGCCCTACAGGGTCGTACATGGCTACACCTTC.